Shown below are 17 T cell receptor beta chains from a single sample sequenced in a study of CD8 T cells in Susac syndrome. With random hexamers, reverse transcription was performed on about 0.5 to 1 ug of RNA. TCRdb re-analysed the immunoSEQ multiplex PCR reads in MiXCR, keeping a single row per CDR3 protein. The table includes tens of thousands of distinct CDR3 sequences, 95% to 96% detected once. The sample consisted of CD4+ T cells from PBMCs. The receptor source for this set is a human donor with multiple sclerosis.

The CDR3 region has the DNA TGTGCCAGCAGCCAGACGACAGGGGCAGAAGGCTACACCTTC. Protein product: CASSQTTGAEGYTF. The V gene is TRBV3-1, the J gene TRBJ1-2, with 8 nucleotides matching TRBD1. The V gene's germline CDR1 is LGHDT and CDR2 YNNKEL (reference sequence). This CDR3 spans 14 amino acids. Unmatched junction bases numbered 8, after V lost 3 bases and J lost 8 bases. Together with reference TRBV3-1 and TRBJ1-2, the CDR3 gives the full variable domain: DTAVSQTPKYLVTQMGNDKSIKCEQNLGHDTMYWYKQDSKKFLKIMFSYNNKELIINETVPNRFSPKSPDKAHLNLHINSLELGDSAVYFCASSQTTGAEGYTFGSGTRLTVV.

V and J are TRBV18 and TRBJ1-5; D not certain. Looked up from germline, CDR1 is KGHSH and CDR2 is LQKENI. The CDR3 totals 14 residues. Trimming removed 2 bases from V and 1 base from J, with 6 bases in between. CDR3 amino acids: CASSPGSSNQPQHF. CDR3 sequence (DNA): TGTGCCAGCTCACCAGGTTCGAGCAATCAGCCCCAGCATTTT.

The rearrangement links TRBV19 to TRBJ1-6; D is ambiguous. V lost 3 bases, J lost 5 bases, and 14 bases lay in between. CDR3 size: 16 residues. Germline CDR1 and CDR2: LNHDA and SQIVND (reference sequence). The DNA of the CDR3 is TGTGCCAGTAGTATTGGCCAGAGGTATCATAATTCACCCCTCCACTTT. It is translated as CASSIGQRYHNSPLHF.

The rearrangement uses TRBV6-1 and TRBJ1-5; D possibly corresponds to TRBD1 (5 bases). The ends were cut back, 8 bases at V and 7 bases at J, with 15 bases in the middle. In germline, CDR1 is MNHNS, CDR2 SASEGT. The CDR3 has 13 amino acids. CDR3 in DNA: TGTGCCAGCGGAGGCGGCCGGGGCCAGCCCCAGCATTTT. Its translation is CASGGGRGQPQHF.

This clonotype is a singleton in its sample. J is TRBJ2-5 and V is TRBV11-2, with TRBD2 identical over 7 bases. From germline, CDR1 is SGHAT and CDR2 FQNNGV. V shed 1 base, J shed 1 base, and the junction held 9 bases outside the gene matches. The CDR3 is 17 amino acids. CDR3 DNA: TGTGCCAGCAGCTTAGGGGTTAGCGGGTCATTCCAAGAGACCCAGTACTTC. Its translation: CASSLGVSGSFQETQYF.

This chain connects TRBV19 to TRBJ2-5; a possible D gene is TRBD1 (6 bases). The CDR3 is 14 residues long. Trimming removed 3 bases from V and 3 bases from J, with 11 bases in between. The germline V gene encodes CDR1 LNHDA and CDR2 SQIVND (reference sequence). The CDR3 nucleotides are TGTGCCAGTAGTATGAGGACAGAGGAAGAGACCCAGTACTTC. Translation gives CASSMRTEEETQYF.

This rearrangement joins TRBV29-1 to TRBJ1-1; D unclear. Germline loops: CDR1 SQVTM, CDR2 ANQGSEA. Between the trimmed V and J ends, which lost 0 bases and 2 bases, there was a span of 7 bases. The CDR3 has 13 amino acids. CDR3 sequence: CSVEDDANTEAFF. The CDR3 DNA reads as TGCAGCGTTGAAGATGATGCTAACACTGAAGCTTTCTTT.

This clonotype showed up just a few times. The V and J genes are TRBV30 and TRBJ2-5; no reliable D call. The germline V gene encodes CDR1 GTSNPN and CDR2 SVGIG (reference sequence). V dropped 0 bases and J dropped 10 bases, with 9 bases sitting between them. CDR3 length: 11 residues. In DNA form, the CDR3 reads TGTGCCTGGAGTGTGGGTAGGGACCAGTACTTC. It codes for CAWSVGRDQYF.

In its sample, this clonotype was seen once. The chain combines TRBV28 with TRBJ2-2; 8 nucleotides match TRBD1. Germline V lookup: CDR1 MDHEN, CDR2 SYDVKM. J lost 9 bases, V lost 6 bases, and 9 bases had no gene match. The CDR3 loop spans 14 amino acids. CDR3 nucleotide sequence: TGTGCCAGCAGAACAGGGGGAGGTCACAGGGAGCTGTTTTTT. Encoded protein: CASRTGGGHRELFF.

V is TRBV4-1 and J is TRBJ2-1, with 7 bases matching TRBD1. Germline V lookup: CDR1 MGHRA, CDR2 YSYEKL. The trim removed 4 bases at V and 7 bases at J, leaving 16 bases unmatched. This CDR3 region has 17 residues. CDR3 region: CASSPKSHGQVQNEQFF. In DNA, the CDR3 is TGCGCCAGCAGCCCCAAGTCCCACGGACAGGTTCAAAATGAGCAGTTCTTC.

This chain links TRBV6-1 with TRBJ2-7, with 9 bases that match TRBD1. Germline V lookup: CDR1 MNHNS, CDR2 SASEGT. V shed 1 base, J shed 7 bases, and the junction held 5 bases outside the gene matches. The CDR3 is 14 amino acids. This CDR3 is CASSEGGQGWEQYF. Here the CDR3 DNA reads TGTGCCAGCAGTGAAGGGGGACAGGGATGGGAGCAGTACTTC.

The chain recombines TRBV7-2 with TRBJ2-7; weak D call: TRBD1 (6 bases). V lost 5 bases and J lost 2, with 10 bases in between. CDR1 and CDR2 from the germline V gene are SGHTA and FQGNSA. The CDR3 is 13 amino acids. The CDR3 nucleotides read TGTGCCAGCAGCCAGGGGCGAGCCTACGAGCAGTACTTC. Its translation is CASSQGRAYEQYF. The full variable domain, its missing parts supplied by reference TRBV7-2 and TRBJ2-7, is GAGVSQSPSNKVTEKGKDVELRCDPISGHTALYWYRQSLGQGLEFLIYFQGNSAPDKSGLPSDRFSAERTGGSVSTLTIQRTQQEDSAVYLCASSQGRAYEQYFGPGTRLTVT.

The V gene is TRBV25-1, the J gene TRBJ1-4; D is unresolved. Germline lookup yields CDR1 MGHDK and CDR2 SYGVNS. The CDR3 is 15 amino acids. V gave up 4 bases and J gave up 0 bases, with 9 bases separating them. The DNA of the CDR3 is TGTGCCAGCAGTGTCACCGGGCCAACTAATGAAAAACTGTTTTTT. Translated: CASSVTGPTNEKLFF.

The chain recombines TRBV3-1 with TRBJ1-6; D call uncertain. The germline V gene encodes CDR1 LGHDT and CDR2 YNNKEL (reference sequence). The V and J ends lost 5 bases and 3 bases respectively, with 11 bases between them. CDR3 size: 15 residues. CDR3 amino acids: CASSSTAVYNSPLHF. The CDR3 DNA follows: TGTGCCAGCAGCTCGACTGCGGTCTATAATTCACCCCTCCACTTT.

This chain links TRBV18 with TRBJ2-1; D uncertain. Germline V gene data show CDR1 as KGHSH and CDR2 as LQKENI. V was trimmed by 0 bases and J by 3 bases, leaving 9 bases between them. CDR3 size: 15 residues. The CDR3 DNA is TGTGCCAGCTCACCACCGGATGGGGACTACAATGAGCAGTTCTTC. Protein sequence: CASSPPDGDYNEQFF.

The rearrangement uses TRBV2 and TRBJ2-5, with TRBD1 matching over 9 bases. Losses at the gene ends were 6 bases for V and 5 bases for J; bases not matched to a gene: 10. Germline assignment: CDR1 SNHLY and CDR2 FYNNEI. This CDR3 contains 15 residues. The CDR3 coding sequence is TGTGCCAGCAGGACCCGCACAGGGGGCACGGAGACCCAGTACTTC. Residues: CASRTRTGGTETQYF.

The chain links TRBV5-8 to TRBJ1-1; D uncertain. The CDR3 is 14 amino acids. V was shortened by 4 bases and J by 0 bases, with 10 bases between the two germline ends. Germline CDR1 reads SGHTS; CDR2 reads YDEGEE. The CDR3 bases are TGTGCCAGCAGCGGAGACATCCTGAACACTGAAGCTTTCTTT. Translation: CASSGDILNTEAFF.